Listed below are T cell receptor beta chains from one sample, sequenced in a study of blood T cell repertoires in COVID-19. Generated by immunoSEQ multiplex PCR, the TCRdb table keeps only in-frame clones and is missing some. The table shows tens of thousands of clones, with 82% occurring only once. The sample consisted of peripheral blood. Receptor source: a man aged 80 or over with active COVID-19. Each CDR3 is given with its conserved first and last residue. The D gene is left open where the match is weak. Not all rows give a size; the values are once, few, many and, for expanded clones, a class.

j_gene | abundance | d_gene | v_gene | CDR3aa | CDR3nt
TRBJ2-3 | - | TRBD1 | TRBV5-5 | CASSFPPGQGASTDTQYF | TGTGCCAGCAGCTTTCCACCGGGACAGGGCGCCAGCACAGATACGCAGTATTTT
TRBJ1-5 | - | TRBD1 | TRBV19 | CASSILGTGRNNPQHF | TGTGCCAGTAGTATATTAGGGACAGGGAGGAATAACCCCCAGCATTTT
TRBJ2-7 | - | TRBD1 | TRBV6-5 | CASSYRDRGSDEQYF | TGTGCCAGCAGTTACCGGGACAGGGGCTCCGACGAGCAGTACTTC
TRBJ2-2 | - | - | TRBV11-1 | CASSSFSYTGELFF | TGTGCCAGCAGCTCCTTCTCGTACACCGGGGAGCTGTTTTTT
TRBJ2-2 | few | - | TRBV7-7 | CASSLTGSTGELFF | TGTGCCAGCAGCTTAACAGGGAGCACCGGGGAGCTGTTTTTT
TRBJ2-3 | - | TRBD2 | TRBV3-1/TRBV3-2 | CASSQQAGFEDTQYF | TGTGCCAGCAGCCAACAAGCGGGGTTTGAAGATACGCAGTATTTT
TRBJ1-5 | - | TRBD1 | TRBV6-5 | CASSPDRGSQPQHF | TGTGCCAGCAGTCCGGACAGGGGAAGCCAGCCCCAGCATTTT
TRBJ1-4 | once | TRBD1 | TRBV5-6 | CASSHLGTGNEKLFF | TGTGCCAGCAGTCACCTCGGGACAGGGAATGAAAAACTGTTTTTT
TRBJ2-4 | - | TRBD2 | TRBV7-2 | CASSLVSSGAKNIQYF | TGTGCCAGCAGCTTAGTTAGTAGCGGGGCCAAAAACATTCAGTACTTC
TRBJ1-3 | - | TRBD1 | TRBV2 | CASSWDRGSSGNTIYF | TGTGCCAGCAGCTGGGACAGGGGAAGCTCTGGAAACACCATATATTTT
TRBJ2-3 | - | TRBD2 | TRBV27 | CASSSIAGAVPNTQYF | TGTGCCAGCAGTTCTATAGCGGGGGCCGTCCCCAATACGCAGTATTTT
TRBJ1-5 | - | TRBD1 | TRBV27 | CASRPMGTGDQPQHF | TGTGCCAGCAGGCCAATGGGGACAGGGGATCAGCCCCAGCATTTT
TRBJ2-2 | - | TRBD1 | TRBV5-1 | CASSPRTGSTGELFF | TGCGCCAGCAGCCCAAGGACAGGGTCAACCGGGGAGCTGTTTTTT
TRBJ2-6 | - | TRBD1 | TRBV27 | CASSLKGGGSGANVLTF | TGTGCCAGCAGTTTGAAAGGGGGCGGTTCTGGGGCCAACGTCCTGACTTTC
TRBJ2-1 | - | TRBD1 | TRBV7-6 | CASSPRTGDGNEQFF | TGTGCCAGCAGCCCCCGGACAGGGGACGGCAATGAGCAGTTCTTC
TRBJ2-3 | few | - | TRBV7-2 | CASSLVSGLRGSRTDTQYF | TGTGCCAGCAGCTTAGTATCTGGGCTACGGGGGTCGCGCACAGATACGCAGTATTTT
TRBJ1-1 | - | - | TRBV28 | CASSVRTVGYTEAFF | TGTGCCAGCAGTGTCCGGACAGTGGGGTACACTGAAGCTTTCTTT
TRBJ1-4 | - | TRBD1 | TRBV4-2 | CASSQTTSGTGDEKLFF | TGTGCCAGCAGCCAGACCACTTCCGGGACAGGGGACGAAAAACTGTTTTTT
TRBJ2-7 | - | TRBD2 | TRBV7-2 | CASSLGWGRAGEQYF | TGTGCCAGCAGCTTAGGTTGGGGGAGAGCGGGAGAGCAGTACTTC
TRBJ2-7 | - | - | TRBV5-5 | CASSLRYGFMVEQYF | TGTGCCAGCAGCTTGAGATACGGGTTTATGGTCGAGCAGTACTTC
TRBJ2-3 | - | TRBD2 | TRBV5-4 | CASSLRRLASTDTQYF | TGTGCCAGCAGCTTGCGACGACTAGCTAGCACAGATACGCAGTATTTT
TRBJ2-3 | - | - | TRBV6-2/TRBV6-3 | CASSWGFKSTDTQYF | TGTGCCAGCAGTTGGGGCTTTAAGAGTACAGATACGCAGTATTTT
TRBJ2-7 | - | TRBD2 | TRBV7-9 | CAVGTSGSYEQYF | TGTGCCGTAGGGACTAGCGGGAGTTACGAGCAGTACTTC
TRBJ2-7 | - | - | TRBV27 | CASSLSRVPYEQYF | TGTGCCAGCAGTTTATCTCGAGTCCCCTACGAGCAGTACTTC
TRBJ2-1 | - | - | TRBV6-5 | CASRIPPNSEQFF | TGTGCCAGCAGGATTCCCCCTAATAGTGAGCAGTTCTTC
TRBJ1-4 | - | - | TRBV25-1 | CASADITLRGEKLFF | TGTGCCAGTGCCGATATTACCCTAAGGGGTGAAAAACTGTTTTTT
TRBJ1-2 | - | - | TRBV6-1 | CASSEAAGRVVSGYTF | TGTGCCAGCAGTGAAGCGGCAGGCAGGGTCGTTTCGGGCTACACCTTC
TRBJ2-2 | - | - | TRBV6-2/TRBV6-3 | CASSLLSPNTGELFF | TGTGCCAGCAGTCTCCTTAGCCCGAACACCGGGGAGCTGTTTTTT
TRBJ1-2 | - | - | TRBV7-8 | CASTRDPTYGYTF | TGTGCCAGCACCCGAGACCCTACCTATGGCTACACCTTC